This TCR beta chain is from a study of tumor and adjacent non-tumor tissue in lung cancer. Study-level information: Stage I to III disease affected ten to eleven men and roughly five women aged about 31 to 80. Samples averaged roughly 4.2 million productive TCRbeta reads each.

This sample's RNA came from whole unsorted tissue. Newly diagnosed lung cancer patients had thoracic surgery in China, August–November 2014, without prior chemotherapy. Whole-study findings and limits: Normal lung showed higher cumulative top 100 clone frequency than tumor.

As concerns this clonotype: Its antigen is undetermined.

TCRbeta libraries were built with three rounds of nested PCR, modified from ARM-PCR. TCRdb re-called the multiplex PCR reads through MiXCR, storing one row per CDR3 protein. The sample shows 84,000 or so distinct CDR3 sequences, about 61% of them seen only once. Trimming pared 6 bases from V and 17 bases from J, leaving 19 bases between. The CDR3 has 12 amino acids. Germline V gene data show CDR1 as MDHEN and CDR2 as SYDVKM. The rearrangement links TRBV28 to TRBJ1-4; D is perhaps TRBD1 (6 bases). This receptor was taken from a man between 70 and 80 years old with non-small cell lung cancer. The sample was lung tumor tissue. The CDR3 DNA follows: TGTGCCAGCAGCGATAACAGGGCCGTCCTATTTTTT. It specifies CASSDNRAVLFF.